This T cell receptor beta chain came from a study of T-cell reconstitution after alpha-beta-depleted transplantation in children. The CDR3 has 12 amino acids. Germline CDR1 reads SQVTM; CDR2 reads ANQGSEA. Unique molecular identifiers were incorporated during preparation of the TCRbeta library. TCRdb re-analysed the PCR reads in MiXCR, keeping a single row per CDR3 protein. The table lists 210,000 or so distinct CDR3 sequences, about a tenth of them singletons. The chain combines TRBV29-1 with TRBJ2-5; a possible D gene is TRBD2 (5 bases). The sequencing used PBMCs, collected before TCRalphabeta/CD19-depleted stem cell transplant. This sequence was found in a child younger than two with acute myeloid leukemia, due to receive a stem cell transplant. As DNA, the CDR3 is TGCGGCAGCGGAGGTGCTCAAGAGACCCAGTACTTC. Translation gives CGSGGAQETQYF.